The 10 T cell receptor beta chains given below trace back to one sample, sequenced in a study of T cell changes during pregnancy in multiple sclerosis. The protocol was immunoSEQ multiplex PCR, while the TCRdb copy is restricted to in-frame clones and leaves out a portion. Of 55,000 to 80,000 clones listed, roughly 90% are singletons. Sequencing was performed on peripheral blood, taken after pregnancy. Receptors originate from a female donor in good health, enrolled as a control in a pregnancy study.

V is TRBV11-2 and J is TRBJ2-1; 8 nucleotides agree with TRBD2. CDR3 length: 14 residues. Germline-derived CDR1 and CDR2 are SGHAT and FQNNGV. Trimming removed 5 bases from V and 7 bases from J; junction bases left unmatched: 7. CDR3 bases: TGTGCCAGCAGCGTAAGCGGGGGCAAAAATGAGCAGTTCTTC. It specifies CASSVSGGKNEQFF. Full variable domain (remainder filled in from reference TRBV11-2 and TRBJ2-1): EAGVAQSPRYKIIEKRQSVAFWCNPISGHATLYWYQQILGQGPKLLIQFQNNGVVDDSQLPKDRFSAERLKGVDSTLKIQPAKLEDSAVYLCASSVSGGKNEQFFGPGTRLTVL.

This clone was counted once. J is TRBJ2-1 and V is TRBV5-4; a possible D gene is TRBD2 (6 bases). Germline V gene lookup returns CDR1 SGHNT and CDR2 YYREEE (reference sequence). The ends were cut back, 6 bases at V and 8 bases at J, with 15 bases in the middle. The length of the CDR3 is 13 residues. CDR3 sequence: CASNLGGVHEQFF. The DNA for the CDR3 is TGTGCCAGCAATCTCGGGGGAGTCCATGAGCAGTTCTTC.

V is TRBV16 and J is TRBJ1-4; TRBD1 agrees at 8 bases. Losses at the gene ends were 2 bases for V and 5 bases for J; bases not matched to a gene: 7. The CDR3 has 16 residues. Germline values: CDR1 KGHSY, CDR2 FQNENV. Here the CDR3 DNA reads TGTGCCAGCAGCCAACTCAGACAGGGGCTCAATGAAAAACTGTTTTTT. Amino acids: CASSQLRQGLNEKLFF. Together with reference TRBV16 and TRBJ1-4, the CDR3 gives the full variable domain: GEEVAQTPKHLVRGEGQKAKLYCAPIKGHSYVFWYQQVLKNEFKFLISFQNENVFDETGMPKERFSAKCLPNSPCSLEIQATKLEDSAVYFCASSQLRQGLNEKLFFGSGTQLSVL.

This sequence joins TRBV30 and TRBJ2-1; 8 bases are shared with TRBD2. In germline, CDR1 is GTSNPN, CDR2 SVGIG (reference sequence). Unmatched junction bases numbered 14, after V lost 3 bases and J lost 7 bases. CDR3 length: 16 residues. CDR3 bases: TGTGCCTGGAGGACCCCCATCGGGGGGGGAACTAATGAGCAGTTCTTC. Protein: CAWRTPIGGGTNEQFF.

The chain joins TRBV20-1 to TRBJ1-2, with TRBD1 identical over 7 bases. CDR1 and CDR2 (germline): DFQATT, SNEGSKA (reference sequence). Losses at the gene ends were 6 bases for V and 5 bases for J; bases not matched to a gene: 3. This CDR3 comprises 11 residues. The DNA for the CDR3 is TGCAGTGCCCACAGGGGTTATGGCTACACCTTC. Protein: CSAHRGYGYTF.

V and J are TRBV5-6 and TRBJ1-2; 12 positions agree with TRBD1. From germline, CDR1 is SGHDT and CDR2 YYEEEE. The CDR3 sequence is 15 residues long. V shed 1 base and J 6 bases; nucleotides not matched to a gene: 4. The CDR3 sequence is CASSLRDRGPNGYTF. Written as DNA, the CDR3 is TGTGCCAGCAGCTTGAGGGACAGGGGGCCAAATGGCTACACCTTC.

This rearrangement joins TRBV19 to TRBJ2-3; D call uncertain. Trimming removed 3 bases from V and 5 bases from J, with 6 bases in between. Germline CDR1 is LNHDA and CDR2 is SQIVND (reference sequence). CDR3 length: 12 amino acids. The chain's CDR3 is CASSIRRDTQYF. The CDR3 DNA sequence: TGTGCCAGTAGTATTCGGAGAGATACGCAGTATTTT.

The J gene is TRBJ2-2, the V gene TRBV19; D perhaps matches TRBD1 (5 bases). CDR1 and CDR2 (germline): LNHDA, SQIVND (reference sequence). Between the trimmed V and J ends, which lost 2 bases and 9 bases, there was a span of 19 bases. This CDR3 spans 16 amino acids. CDR3 coding DNA: TGTGCCAGTAGTATACAGGGCAGAAAGAGCCCAAGGGAGCTGTTTTTT. Its protein is CASSIQGRKSPRELFF.

This chain connects TRBV28 to TRBJ2-5, with 11 bases that match TRBD2. CDR1 and CDR2 from the germline V gene are MDHEN and SYDVKM. This CDR3 has 13 amino acids. J lost 5 bases, V lost 6 bases, and 2 bases had no gene match. The CDR3 nucleotides read TGTGCCAGCAGAGCTAGCGGGGGGGAGACCCAGTACTTC. Translating it yields CASRASGGETQYF.

This CDR3 reads CASSLSLSGRISSYNEQFF. The CDR3 coding sequence is TGTGCCAGCAGCTTATCTCTGAGCGGGAGAATTAGTTCCTACAATGAGCAGTTCTTC. V gene TRBV7-9 combines with J gene TRBJ2-1, with TRBD2 matching 8 bases. CDR3 length equals 19 residues. J lost 1 base, V lost 2 bases, and 13 bases had no gene match. The germline V gene encodes CDR1 SEHNR and CDR2 FQNEAQ (reference sequence). The full variable domain, rest sourced from reference TRBV7-9 and TRBJ2-1, is DTGVSQNPRHKITKRGQNVTFRCDPISEHNRLYWYRQTLGQGPEFLTYFQNEAQLEKSRLLSDRFSAERPKGSFSTLEIQRTEQGDSAMYLCASSLSLSGRISSYNEQFFGPGTRLTVL.